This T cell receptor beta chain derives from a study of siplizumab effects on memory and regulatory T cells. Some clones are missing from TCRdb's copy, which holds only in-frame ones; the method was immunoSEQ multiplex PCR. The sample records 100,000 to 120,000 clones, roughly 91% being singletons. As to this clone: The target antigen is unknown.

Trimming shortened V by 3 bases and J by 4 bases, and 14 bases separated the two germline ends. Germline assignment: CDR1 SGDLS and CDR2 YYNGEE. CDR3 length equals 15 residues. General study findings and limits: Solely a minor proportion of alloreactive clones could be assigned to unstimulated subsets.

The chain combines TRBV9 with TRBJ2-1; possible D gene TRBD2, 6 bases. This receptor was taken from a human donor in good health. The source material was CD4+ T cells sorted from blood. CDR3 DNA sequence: TGTGCCAGCAGCGAGACTAGTGGTTTTTACAATGAGCAGTTCTTC. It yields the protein CASSETSGFYNEQFF.